These T cell receptor beta chains were read from a single sample in a study of radiation and T cells in renal cell carcinoma. Repertoires were generated with immunoSEQ multiplex PCR, while TCRdb's copy carries only in-frame clones and drops some. The sample lists roughly 120,000 clones, approximately 75% occurring once. This specimen consisted of blood, obtained from a patient whose treatment included radiotherapy and nephrectomy. The receptors were gathered from an older woman with renal cell carcinoma. Each CDR3 is given with its conserved first and last residue. D genes are given only for firm matches. Clone size is shown for a subset of rows, as once, few, many or a class of expanded clone.

size	V	J	D	DNA	CDR3
.	TRBV30	TRBJ2-2	TRBD1	TGTGCCTGGAAAGGACAGGGTACCGGGGAGCTGTTTTTT	CAWKGQGTGELFF
.	TRBV9	TRBJ2-1	.	TGTGCCAGCAGCCCGGGGCATAGCTCCTACAATGAGCAGTTCTTC	CASSPGHSSYNEQFF
.	TRBV4-2	TRBJ1-4	TRBD1	TGTGCCAGCAGCCAACCCTCCGGGACAGGGAATGAAAAACTGTTTTTT	CASSQPSGTGNEKLFF
.	TRBV9	TRBJ1-2	TRBD1	TGTGCCAGCAGCGCGGGACAGGCAGGTGATGGCTACACCTTC	CASSAGQAGDGYTF
once	TRBV28	TRBJ2-6	.	TGTGCCAGCAGCAGTAGAAGCTCTGGGGCCAACGTCCTGACTTTC	CASSSRSSGANVLTF
.	TRBV9	TRBJ1-5	.	TGTGCCAGCAGCGACCCGCGTCAGCCCCAGCATTTT	CASSDPRQPQHF
.	TRBV7-2	TRBJ2-3	.	TGTGCCAGCAGGCCCCCTCGGTTTGGTACAGATACGCAGTATTTT	CASRPPRFGTDTQYF
many	TRBV9	TRBJ1-1	.	TGTGCCAGCAGCCGGGCGGGAAATGAAGCTTTCTTT	CASSRAGNEAFF
few	TRBV6-5	TRBJ1-6	.	TGTGCCAGCAGGGGCAGCCATAATTCACCCCTCCACTTT	CASRGSHNSPLHF
.	TRBV5-6	TRBJ2-3	.	TGTGCCAGCCTGCCCCCCCCAGATACGCAGTATTTT	CASLPPPDTQYF
once	TRBV4-1	TRBJ2-2	TRBD2	TGCGCCAGCAGCCATGCCGGGACTAGCGGTGACGGGGAGCTGTTTTTT	CASSHAGTSGDGELFF
.	TRBV27	TRBJ2-3	.	TGTGCCAGCAGTTCATGGGTCACAGATACGCAGTATTTT	CASSSWVTDTQYF
.	TRBV4-3	TRBJ1-2	TRBD1	TGCGCCAGCAGCCAAGCACAGGGGGCGCGGGGCTATGGCTACACCTTC	CASSQAQGARGYGYTF
.	TRBV7-2	TRBJ2-6	.	TGTGCCAGCAGCTTTACCGGGACAAGGACGGCTGGGGCCAACGTCCTGACTTTC	CASSFTGTRTAGANVLTF
few	TRBV29-1	TRBJ2-5	TRBD1	TGCAGCGTTGAACACCCGGGACAGGGAGCGGAGACCCAGTACTTC	CSVEHPGQGAETQYF
.	TRBV19	TRBJ1-4	TRBD1	TGTGCCAGTAGACCACCAGGGGGACCTAATGAAAAACTGTTTTTT	CASRPPGGPNEKLFF
few	TRBV6-5	TRBJ1-1	.	TGTGCCAGCAGTCAGGGTTACACTGAAGCTTTCTTT	CASSQGYTEAFF
.	TRBV5-1	TRBJ2-7	.	TGCGCCAGCCTGTTGCGCCAGGCCCACTACGAGCAGTACTTC	CASLLRQAHYEQYF
.	TRBV28	TRBJ1-1	.	TGTGCCAGCAGTCCCCCTGCACAGAACACTGAAGCTTTCTTT	CASSPPAQNTEAFF
.	TRBV27	TRBJ1-2	.	TGTGCCAGCAGTCCGAGCTTAGGGGACTATGGCTACACCTTC	CASSPSLGDYGYTF
.	TRBV21-1	TRBJ2-4	.	TGTGCCAGCAGCAAAGCGAACTCCAGGCTAGCCAAAAACATTCAGTACTTC	CASSKANSRLAKNIQYF
.	TRBV28	TRBJ1-2	.	TGTGCCAGCAGTTTCGGTGTGGGCACCAGGGTTTGGGGCTACACCTTC	CASSFGVGTRVWGYTF
.	TRBV6-1	TRBJ1-1	.	TGTGCCACGCCCCCCCCGGAGAGCACTGAAGCTTTCTTT	CATPPPESTEAFF
.	TRBV27	TRBJ1-3	.	TGTGCCAGCAGCTCCCACTCTGGAAACACCATATATTTT	CASSSHSGNTIYF
.	TRBV6-5	TRBJ2-7	.	TGTGCCAGCAGTTACTCGTTTGAGGGAGGCGCGCAGTACTTC	CASSYSFEGGAQYF
.	TRBV9	TRBJ1-2	.	TGTGCCAGCAGCGTAGCGTCCGGACAGTTTCTTAACTATGGCTACACCTTC	CASSVASGQFLNYGYTF
.	TRBV13	TRBJ1-1	.	TGTGCCAGCAGCTTAGCCGGCACTGAAGCTTTCTTT	CASSLAGTEAFF
few	TRBV19	TRBJ2-7	TRBD1	TGTGCCAGTAGACTTGGACAGGGGTATCCCTACGAGCAGTACTTC	CASRLGQGYPYEQYF
.	TRBV20-1	TRBJ1-1	TRBD1	TGCAGTGCGTATACAGGGGGTGCTTTCTTT	CSAYTGGAFF